Below are 6 T cell receptor beta chains sequenced from a single sample in a study of regulatory T cells in long-lasting Graves disease. Researchers made TCR beta libraries by using iRepertoire HTBI primers and running Arm-PCR on CDR3 regions. TCRdb re-called the multiplex PCR reads through MiXCR, storing one row per CDR3 protein. The sample records 200,000 to 250,000 distinct CDR3 sequences, about a sixth being singletons. Time point noted: newly diagnosed GD, antithyroid drugs for less than 3 months. Making the TCR library involved RNA that had been extracted from PBMCs. The sequenced sample was peripheral blood mononuclear cells (PBMCs), obtained at new diagnosis, from a patient treated with antithyroid drugs. These receptors were taken from a female donor with Graves disease.

This clonotype was detected many times. V is TRBV27 and J is TRBJ2-7; D is unresolved. This CDR3 has 14 amino acids. Germline-derived CDR1 and CDR2 are MNHEY and SMNVEV (reference sequence). V lost 2 bases and J 4 bases, leaving 12 bases between the germline ends. In nucleotides, the CDR3 is TGTGCCAGCAGTTTAGAAGGTAGAATTTACGAGCAGTACTTC. It specifies CASSLEGRIYEQYF.

This clonotype was seen more than once but under ten times. This sequence joins TRBV10-3 and TRBJ2-2; D uncertain. The ends were cut back, 5 bases at V and 4 bases at J, with 11 bases in the middle. Germline CDR1 and CDR2: ENHRY and SYGVKD. This CDR3 is built from 14 residues. CDR3 loop: CAISRTVLTGELFF. The CDR3 DNA is TGTGCCATCAGTCGGACCGTCCTCACCGGGGAGCTGTTTTTT.

This clonotype appeared many times. The chain has TRBV12-3 or TRBV12-4 and TRBJ1-2; D might be TRBD1 (5 bases). The CDR3 runs to 13 residues. V gave up 6 bases and J gave up 4 bases, with 12 bases separating them. CDR3 amino acids: CASSPTVSYGYTF. For the CDR3, the DNA is TGTGCCAGCAGCCCGACAGTTTCCTATGGCTACACCTTC.

This clonotype was recorded at least ten times. V is TRBV11-2 and J is TRBJ2-2, with D perhaps assigned TRBD1 or TRBD2 (5 bases each). V lost 5 bases, J lost 4 bases, and 17 bases lay in between. Germline values: CDR1 SGHAT, CDR2 FQNNGV. This CDR3 region has 16 residues. The CDR3 spells CASSPFRGLLTGELFF. The CDR3 nucleotides read TGTGCCAGCAGCCCATTCCGGGGCCTACTCACCGGGGAGCTGTTTTTT.

This clonotype was observed many times. The chain couples TRBV6-1 to TRBJ2-1; 9 nucleotides align to TRBD2. The CDR3 has 15 residues. V dropped 5 bases and J dropped 9; count of bases not matched to a gene: 11. Per germline, CDR1 MNHNS and CDR2 SASEGT. The CDR3 DNA reads TGTGCCAGCAGTCGCGGGAGTAGCGGGAGAGGTGAGCAGTTCTTC. This sequence encodes CASSRGSSGRGEQFF.

In its sample, this clonotype was seen many times. V gene TRBV19 combines with J gene TRBJ1-5; tentative D call: TRBD1 (6 bases). The CDR3 is 11 residues long. V dropped 11 bases and J dropped 7 bases, with 12 bases sitting between them. Germline V lookup: CDR1 LNHDA, CDR2 SQIVND (reference sequence). The CDR3 reads CASGEKQPQHF. CDR3 in DNA: TGTGCCTCAGGGGAAAAACAGCCCCAGCATTTT.